Presented here are 15 T cell receptor beta chains from one specimen sequenced in a study of blood T cell repertoires in COVID-19. Sequenced by immunoSEQ multiplex PCR; TCRdb stores in-frame clones only, minus some. Of around 60,000 clones in the sample, 70% to 90% were seen once. Sequencing input: peripheral blood. Receptors originate from a man aged 45-65 years with active COVID-19.

This chain connects TRBV3-1 (or the pseudogene TRBV3-2) to TRBJ2-2; the D gene is possibly TRBD2 (6 bases). The CDR3 has 18 amino acids. The V end was cut by 0 bases, the J end by 2 bases, with 16 bases between. Germline V gene sequence: CDR1 LGHDT, CDR2 YNNKEL (reference sequence). CDR3 DNA sequence: TGTGCCAGCAGCCAAGAGGGACTCAGGGACGGCAACACCGGGGAGCTGTTTTTT. Translation: CASSQEGLRDGNTGELFF.

The chain links TRBV9 to TRBJ2-3; 11 positions match TRBD2. In germline, CDR1 is SGDLS, CDR2 YYNGEE. Germline trimming cut 4 bases from V and 2 bases from J; bases unmatched to any gene: 6. CDR3 length equals 16 residues. CDR3 sequence reads: CASSPQLAGVTDTQYF. The CDR3 DNA is TGTGCCAGCAGCCCTCAACTAGCGGGGGTCACAGATACGCAGTATTTT.

J is TRBJ2-1 and V is TRBV12-5; TRBD1 matches at 9 bases. Germline V CDR1 and CDR2: LGHNT, FRNRAP. The CDR3 spans 17 residues. With 4 bases clipped from V and 1 base from J, the junction kept 8 bases outside the gene matches. The CDR3 here is CASGSGLGQGSYNEQFF. CDR3 coding DNA: TGTGCTAGTGGTTCGGGCCTAGGACAGGGGTCCTACAATGAGCAGTTCTTC.

The chain links TRBV2 to TRBJ1-1; 7 bases are shared with TRBD1. The V gene's germline CDR1 is SNHLY and CDR2 FYNNEI. V trimming: 1 base; J trimming: 9 bases; junction bases outside the gene matches: 8. The CDR3 is 14 residues long. In DNA form, the CDR3 reads TGTGCCAGCAGTGAAGTTGGGACAGCCATCAAAGCTTTCTTT. As protein: CASSEVGTAIKAFF. The full variable domain, in which reference TRBV2 and TRBJ1-1 provide the parts outside the CDR3, is EPEVTQTPSHQVTQMGQEVILRCVPISNHLYFYWYRQILGQKVEFLVSFYNNEISEKSEIFDDQFSVERPDGSNFTLKIRSTKLEDSAMYFCASSEVGTAIKAFFGQGTRLTVV.

This chain connects TRBV12-3 or TRBV12-4 to TRBJ1-2; D not certain. The ends were cut back, 1 base at V and 5 bases at J, with 5 bases in the middle. The CDR3 contains 12 residues. As DNA, the CDR3 is TGTGCCAGCAGTTTAGGAGTATATGGCTACACCTTC. This translates into CASSLGVYGYTF.

The rearrangement uses TRBV3-1 (or the pseudogene TRBV3-2) and TRBJ2-7; D may be TRBD1 (6 bases). Germline V gene lookup returns CDR1 LGHDT and CDR2 YNNKEL (reference sequence). The CDR3 is made up of 12 amino acids. Trimming pared 5 bases from V and 7 bases from J, leaving 12 bases between. CDR3 DNA: TGTGCCAGCAGCACAGGGCCCTTTGAGCAGTACTTC. It codes for CASSTGPFEQYF.

The chain carries TRBV19 and TRBJ2-1, with 7 nucleotides matching TRBD1. V trimming: 9 bases; J trimming: 3 bases; junction bases outside the gene matches: 11. Germline V lookup: CDR1 LNHDA, CDR2 SQIVND (reference sequence). There are 15 residues in the CDR3. The CDR3 nucleotides read TGTGCCAGCCGCACTTTGGACAGGTACTACAATGAGCAGTTCTTC. This translates into CASRTLDRYYNEQFF.

The V call is TRBV19, the J call TRBJ2-4; 10 bases agree with TRBD1. CDR3 size: 16 residues. J was trimmed by 5 bases and V by 6 bases; bases with no gene match: 10. Germline V lookup: CDR1 LNHDA, CDR2 SQIVND (reference sequence). In DNA form, the CDR3 reads TGTGCCAGTAGCCCCACCGGGACAGGGGCCCAAAACATTCAGTACTTC. Translated, it gives CASSPTGTGAQNIQYF.

The V gene is TRBV23-1, the J gene TRBJ2-6, with a tentative D call TRBD1 (6 bases). Being an ORF, TRBV23-1 has a function that is uncertain. This CDR3 is 19 amino acids long. Trimming removed 1 base at V and 0 bases at J, with 16 bases between. CDR3 coding DNA: TGCGCCAGCAGTCAATTGGGGACAACTCGTAGCTCTGGGGCCAACGTCCTGACTTTC. Amino acid sequence: CASSQLGTTRSSGANVLTF.

V and J are TRBV3-1 (or the pseudogene TRBV3-2) and TRBJ1-3; 7 nucleotides agree with TRBD1. The CDR3 has 15 residues. The germline gives CDR1 LGHDT, CDR2 YNNKEL (reference sequence). V lost 4 bases to trimming and J lost 9 bases; unmatched junction nucleotides: 12. DNA for the CDR3: TGTGCCAGCAGCCCTCCAGACAGGGAATCGGTCACCATATATTTT. Amino acid sequence: CASSPPDRESVTIYF.

This chain links TRBV5-1 with TRBJ2-3, with 7 bases aligning to TRBD1. V shed 0 bases and J 1 base; nucleotides not matched to a gene: 2. This CDR3 is built from 15 residues. CDR1 and CDR2 (germline): SGHRS, YFSETQ. In DNA, the CDR3 is TGCGCCAGCAGCTTGGGAGGGGGCGGCACAGATACGCAGTATTTT. Protein product: CASSLGGGGTDTQYF.

The J gene is TRBJ2-1, the V gene TRBV4-1; maybe TRBD2 (5 bases). V lost 0 bases, J lost 8 bases, and 14 bases lay in between. Germline-derived CDR1 and CDR2 are MGHRA and YSYEKL. This CDR3 spans 15 amino acids. The CDR3 DNA is TGCGCCAGCAGCCAAGATATCGAGGGTTACGATGAGCAGTTCTTC. Translated: CASSQDIEGYDEQFF.

The genes are TRBV19 and TRBJ1-2, with unresolved D. There are 16 residues in the CDR3. Germline V CDR1 and CDR2: LNHDA, SQIVND (reference sequence). Trimming left V 3 bases short and J 2 bases short, with 16 bases between. CDR3 coding DNA: TGTGCCAGTAGTATTATGGGGTACGCGGGGAACTATGGCTACACCTTC. Translation: CASSIMGYAGNYGYTF.

This sequence joins TRBV5-5 and TRBJ2-5; D gene uncertain. CDR1 is SGHKS and CDR2 is YYEKEE in the germline V gene (reference sequence). V was shortened by 4 bases and J by 5 bases, with 6 bases between the two germline ends. This CDR3 region has 11 residues. CDR3 residues: CASSLQETQYF. CDR3 DNA: TGTGCCAGCAGCCTCCAGGAGACCCAGTACTTC.

The rearrangement uses TRBV25-1 and TRBJ2-5, with 12 bases fitting TRBD2. Germline V lookup: CDR1 MGHDK, CDR2 SYGVNS. J lost 4 bases, V lost 3 bases, and 6 bases had no gene match. The CDR3 loop spans 16 amino acids. The DNA of the CDR3 is TGTGCCAGCAGTGACACTAGCGGGGGGAGGGGAGAGACCCAGTACTTC. This encodes CASSDTSGGRGETQYF.